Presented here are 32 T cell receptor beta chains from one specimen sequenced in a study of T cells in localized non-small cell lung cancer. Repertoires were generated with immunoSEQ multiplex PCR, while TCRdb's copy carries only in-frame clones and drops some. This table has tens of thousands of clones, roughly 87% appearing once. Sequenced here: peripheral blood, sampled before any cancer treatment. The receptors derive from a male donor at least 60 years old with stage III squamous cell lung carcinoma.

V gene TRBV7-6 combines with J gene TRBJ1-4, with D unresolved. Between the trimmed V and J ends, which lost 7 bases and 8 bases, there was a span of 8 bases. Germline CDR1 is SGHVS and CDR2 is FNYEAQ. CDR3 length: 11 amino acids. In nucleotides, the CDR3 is TGTGCCAGCAAAAATGGCGAAAAACTGTTTTTT. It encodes CASKNGEKLFF.

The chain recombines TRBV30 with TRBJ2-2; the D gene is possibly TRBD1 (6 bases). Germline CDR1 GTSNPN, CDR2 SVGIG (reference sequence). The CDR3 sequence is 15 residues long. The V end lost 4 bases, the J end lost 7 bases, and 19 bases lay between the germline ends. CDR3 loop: CAWTQSAARGGELFF. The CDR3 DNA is TGTGCCTGGACCCAGTCGGCCGCCAGGGGCGGGGAGCTGTTTTTT.

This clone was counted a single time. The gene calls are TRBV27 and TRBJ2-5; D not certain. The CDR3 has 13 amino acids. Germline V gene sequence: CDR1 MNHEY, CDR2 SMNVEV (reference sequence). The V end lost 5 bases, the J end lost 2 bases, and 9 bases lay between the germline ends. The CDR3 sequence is CASSTYSQETQYF. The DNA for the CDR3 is TGTGCCAGCAGTACGTACTCTCAAGAGACCCAGTACTTC.

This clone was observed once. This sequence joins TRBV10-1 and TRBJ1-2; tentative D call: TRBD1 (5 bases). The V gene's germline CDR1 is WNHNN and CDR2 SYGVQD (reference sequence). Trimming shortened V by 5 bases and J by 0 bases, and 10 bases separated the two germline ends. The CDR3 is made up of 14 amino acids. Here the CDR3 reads CASSPPGANYGYTF. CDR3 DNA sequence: TGCGCCAGCAGTCCGCCGGGGGCTAACTATGGCTACACCTTC.

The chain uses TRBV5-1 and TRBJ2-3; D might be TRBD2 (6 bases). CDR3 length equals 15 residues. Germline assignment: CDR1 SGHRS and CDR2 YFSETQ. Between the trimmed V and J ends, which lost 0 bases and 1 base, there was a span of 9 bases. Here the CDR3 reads CASSLGSSGTDTQYF. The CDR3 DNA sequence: TGCGCCAGCAGCTTGGGTTCTAGCGGCACAGATACGCAGTATTTT.

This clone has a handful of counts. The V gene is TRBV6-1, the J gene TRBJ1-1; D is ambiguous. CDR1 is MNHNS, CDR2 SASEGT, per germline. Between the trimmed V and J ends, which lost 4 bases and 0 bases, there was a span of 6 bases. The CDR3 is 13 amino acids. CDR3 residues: CASSVGMNTEAFF. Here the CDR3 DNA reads TGTGCCAGCAGTGTGGGGATGAACACTGAAGCTTTCTTT.

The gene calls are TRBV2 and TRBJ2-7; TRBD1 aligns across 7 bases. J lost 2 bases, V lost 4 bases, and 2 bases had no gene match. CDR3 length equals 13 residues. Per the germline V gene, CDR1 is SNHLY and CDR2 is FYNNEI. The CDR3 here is CASSAGTAYEQYF. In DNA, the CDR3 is TGTGCCAGCAGTGCGGGGACAGCCTACGAGCAGTACTTC.

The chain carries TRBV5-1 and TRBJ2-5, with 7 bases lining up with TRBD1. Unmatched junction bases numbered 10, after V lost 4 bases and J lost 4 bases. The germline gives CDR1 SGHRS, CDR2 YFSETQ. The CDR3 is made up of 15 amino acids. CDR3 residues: CASSQTGSVGETQYF. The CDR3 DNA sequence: TGCGCCAGCAGCCAGACAGGGTCGGTCGGAGAGACCCAGTACTTC. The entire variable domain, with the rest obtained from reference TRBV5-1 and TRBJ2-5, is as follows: KAGVTQTPRYLIKTRGQQVTLSCSPISGHRSVSWYQQTPGQGLQFLFEYFSETQRNKGNFPGRFSGRQFSNSRSEMNVSTLELGDSALYLCASSQTGSVGETQYFGPGTRLLVL.

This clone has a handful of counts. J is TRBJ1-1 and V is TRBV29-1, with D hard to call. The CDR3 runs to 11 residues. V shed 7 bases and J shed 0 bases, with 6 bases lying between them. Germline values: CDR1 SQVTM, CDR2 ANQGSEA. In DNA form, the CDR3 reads TGCAGCGCTTCTATGAACACTGAAGCTTTCTTT. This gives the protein CSASMNTEAFF.

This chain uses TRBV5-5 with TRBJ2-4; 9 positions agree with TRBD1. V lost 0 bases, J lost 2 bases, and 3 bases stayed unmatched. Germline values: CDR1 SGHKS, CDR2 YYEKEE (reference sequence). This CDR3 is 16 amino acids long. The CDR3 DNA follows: TGTGCCAGCAGCTTGGTGGGACAGGGTCCCAAAAACATTCAGTACTTC. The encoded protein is CASSLVGQGPKNIQYF. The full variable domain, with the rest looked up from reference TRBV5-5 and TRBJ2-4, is DAGVTQSPTHLIKTRGQQVTLRCSPISGHKSVSWYQQVLGQGPQFIFQYYEKEERGRGNFPDRFSARQFPNYSSELNVNALLLGDSALYLCASSLVGQGPKNIQYFGAGTRLSVL.

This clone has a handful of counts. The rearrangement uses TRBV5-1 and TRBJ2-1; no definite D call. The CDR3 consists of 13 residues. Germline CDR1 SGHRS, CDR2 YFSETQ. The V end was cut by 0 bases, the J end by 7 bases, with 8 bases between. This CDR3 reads CASSLAWENEQFF. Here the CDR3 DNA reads TGCGCCAGCAGCTTGGCCTGGGAAAATGAGCAGTTCTTC.

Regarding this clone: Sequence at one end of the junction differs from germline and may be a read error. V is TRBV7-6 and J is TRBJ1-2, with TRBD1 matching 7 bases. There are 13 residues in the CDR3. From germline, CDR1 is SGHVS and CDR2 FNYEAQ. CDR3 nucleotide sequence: TGTGCCAGCAGTTTAGGGGGCCCCTATGGCTACACCTTC. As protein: CASSLGGPYGYTF.

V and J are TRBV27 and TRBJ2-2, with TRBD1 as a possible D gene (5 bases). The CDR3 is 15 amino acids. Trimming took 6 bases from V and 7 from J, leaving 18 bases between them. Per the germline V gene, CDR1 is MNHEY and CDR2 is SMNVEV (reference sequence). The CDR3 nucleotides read TGTGCCAGCAGGAAAGGGGAATTCGAGAGCGGGGAGCTGTTTTTT. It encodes CASRKGEFESGELFF.

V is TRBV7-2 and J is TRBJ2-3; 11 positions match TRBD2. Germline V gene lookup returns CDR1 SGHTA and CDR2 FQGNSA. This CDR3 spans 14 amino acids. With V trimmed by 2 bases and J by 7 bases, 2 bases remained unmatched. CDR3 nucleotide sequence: TGTGCCAGCAGCTTACTAGCGGGAGGTAATACGCAGTATTTT. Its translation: CASSLLAGGNTQYF. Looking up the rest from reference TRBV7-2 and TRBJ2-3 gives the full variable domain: GAGVSQSPSNKVTEKGKDVELRCDPISGHTALYWYRQSLGQGLEFLIYFQGNSAPDKSGLPSDRFSAERTGGSVSTLTIQRTQQEDSAVYLCASSLLAGGNTQYFGPGTRLTVL.

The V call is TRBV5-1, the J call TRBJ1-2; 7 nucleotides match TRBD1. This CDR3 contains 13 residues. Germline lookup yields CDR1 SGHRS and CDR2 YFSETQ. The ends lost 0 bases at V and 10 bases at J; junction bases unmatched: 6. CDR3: CASSLAPGTDYTF. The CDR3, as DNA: TGCGCCAGCAGCTTGGCCCCAGGGACAGACTACACCTTC. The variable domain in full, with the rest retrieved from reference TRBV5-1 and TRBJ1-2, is KAGVTQTPRYLIKTRGQQVTLSCSPISGHRSVSWYQQTPGQGLQFLFEYFSETQRNKGNFPGRFSGRQFSNSRSEMNVSTLELGDSALYLCASSLAPGTDYTFGSGTRLTVV.

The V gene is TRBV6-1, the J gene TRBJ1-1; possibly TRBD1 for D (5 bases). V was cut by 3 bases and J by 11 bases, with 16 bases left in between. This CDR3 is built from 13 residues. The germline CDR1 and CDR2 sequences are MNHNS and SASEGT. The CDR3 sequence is CASSDLHGTTAFF. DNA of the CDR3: TGTGCCAGCAGTGACCTTCATGGGACGACGGCTTTCTTT.

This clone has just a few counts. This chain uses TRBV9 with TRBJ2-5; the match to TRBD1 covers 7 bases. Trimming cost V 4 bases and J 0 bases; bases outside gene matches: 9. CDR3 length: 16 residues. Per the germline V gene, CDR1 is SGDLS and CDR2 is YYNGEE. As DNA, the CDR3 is TGTGCCAGCAGCCTCTATCAGGGGGTCAACCAAGAGACCCAGTACTTC. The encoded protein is CASSLYQGVNQETQYF.

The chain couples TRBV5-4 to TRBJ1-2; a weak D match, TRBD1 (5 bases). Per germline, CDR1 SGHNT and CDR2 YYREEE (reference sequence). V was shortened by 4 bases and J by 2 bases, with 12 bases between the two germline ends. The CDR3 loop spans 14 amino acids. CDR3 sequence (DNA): TGTGCCAGCAGCCCGCAGGGTGACAACTATGGCTACACCTTC. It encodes CASSPQGDNYGYTF. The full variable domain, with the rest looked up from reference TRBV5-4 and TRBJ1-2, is ETGVTQSPTHLIKTRGQQVTLRCSSQSGHNTVSWYQQALGQGPQFIFQYYREEENGRGNFPPRFSGLQFPNYSSELNVNALELDDSALYLCASSPQGDNYGYTFGSGTRLTVV.

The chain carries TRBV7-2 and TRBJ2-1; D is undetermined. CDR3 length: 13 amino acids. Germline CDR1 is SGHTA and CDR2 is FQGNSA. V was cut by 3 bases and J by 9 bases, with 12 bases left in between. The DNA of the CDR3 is TGTGCCAGCAGCTTGGCAGGCCCGGGTGAGCAGTTCTTC. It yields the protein CASSLAGPGEQFF.

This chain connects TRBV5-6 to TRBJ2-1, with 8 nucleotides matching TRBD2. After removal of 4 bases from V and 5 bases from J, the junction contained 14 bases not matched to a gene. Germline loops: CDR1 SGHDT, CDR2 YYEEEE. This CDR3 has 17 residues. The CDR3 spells CASSPRLAPRRNNEQFF. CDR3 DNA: TGTGCCAGCAGCCCTAGACTAGCGCCCCGGCGAAACAATGAGCAGTTCTTC.

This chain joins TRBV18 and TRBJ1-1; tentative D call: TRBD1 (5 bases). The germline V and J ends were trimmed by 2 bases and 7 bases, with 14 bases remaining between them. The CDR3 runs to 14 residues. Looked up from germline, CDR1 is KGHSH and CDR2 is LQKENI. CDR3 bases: TGTGCCAGCTCACCAAGGCAGGGAGGGGATGAAGCTTTCTTT. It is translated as CASSPRQGGDEAFF.

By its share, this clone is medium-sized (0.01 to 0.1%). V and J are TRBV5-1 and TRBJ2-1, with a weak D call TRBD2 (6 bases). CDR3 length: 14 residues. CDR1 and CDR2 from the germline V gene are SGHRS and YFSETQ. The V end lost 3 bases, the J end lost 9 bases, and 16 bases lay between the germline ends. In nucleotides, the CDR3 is TGCGCCAGCAGCTCCTTGGGGGGAGACGGTGAGCAGTTCTTC. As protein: CASSSLGGDGEQFF.

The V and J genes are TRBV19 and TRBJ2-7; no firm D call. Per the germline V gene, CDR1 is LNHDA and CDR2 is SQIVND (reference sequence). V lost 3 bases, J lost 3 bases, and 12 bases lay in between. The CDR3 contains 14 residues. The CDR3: CASSIRSEHYEQYF. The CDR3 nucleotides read TGTGCCAGTAGTATTCGGAGCGAACACTACGAGCAGTACTTC.

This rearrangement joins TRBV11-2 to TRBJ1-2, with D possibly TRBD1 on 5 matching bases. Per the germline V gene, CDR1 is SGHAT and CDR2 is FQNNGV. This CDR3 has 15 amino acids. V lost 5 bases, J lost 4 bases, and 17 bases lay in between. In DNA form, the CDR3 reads TGTGCCAGCAGCCCGGGACGCCCAGAGGGCTATGGCTACACCTTC. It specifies CASSPGRPEGYGYTF.

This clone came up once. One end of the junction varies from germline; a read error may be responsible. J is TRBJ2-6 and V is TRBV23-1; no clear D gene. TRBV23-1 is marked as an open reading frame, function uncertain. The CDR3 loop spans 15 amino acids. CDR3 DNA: TGCGCCAGCAGTCCCTCCTTAGGTGGGCCCAACGTCCTGACTTTC. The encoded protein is CASSPSLGGPNVLTF.

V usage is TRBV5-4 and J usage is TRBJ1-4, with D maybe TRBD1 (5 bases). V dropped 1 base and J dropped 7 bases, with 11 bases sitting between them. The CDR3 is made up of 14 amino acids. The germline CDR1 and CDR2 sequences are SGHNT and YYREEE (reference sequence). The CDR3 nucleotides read TGTGCCAGCAGCTTGTGGGGACGGCCTGAAAAACTGTTTTTT. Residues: CASSLWGRPEKLFF.

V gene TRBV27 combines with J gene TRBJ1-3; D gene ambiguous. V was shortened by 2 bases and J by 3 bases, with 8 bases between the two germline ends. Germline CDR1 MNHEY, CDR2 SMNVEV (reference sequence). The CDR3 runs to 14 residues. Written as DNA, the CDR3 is TGTGCCAGCAGTTTAGACGGGCTTGGAAACACCATATATTTT. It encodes CASSLDGLGNTIYF.

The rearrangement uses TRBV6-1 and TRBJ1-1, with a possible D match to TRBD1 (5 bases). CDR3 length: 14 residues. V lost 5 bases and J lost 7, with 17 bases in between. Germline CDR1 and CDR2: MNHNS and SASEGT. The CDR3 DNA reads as TGTGCCAGCAGTAAACCCGGGACGGTGAATGAAGCTTTCTTT. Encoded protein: CASSKPGTVNEAFF.

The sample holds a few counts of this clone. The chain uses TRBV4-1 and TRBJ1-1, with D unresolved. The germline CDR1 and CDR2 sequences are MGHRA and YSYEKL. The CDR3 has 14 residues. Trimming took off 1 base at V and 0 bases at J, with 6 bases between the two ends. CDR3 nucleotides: TGCGCCAGCAGCCAAGTCTCGATGAACACTGAAGCTTTCTTT. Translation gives CASSQVSMNTEAFF.

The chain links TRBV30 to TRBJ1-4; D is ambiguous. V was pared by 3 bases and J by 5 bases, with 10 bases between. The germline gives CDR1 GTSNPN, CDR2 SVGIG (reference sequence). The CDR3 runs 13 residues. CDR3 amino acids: CAWRPASNEKLFF. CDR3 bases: TGTGCCTGGAGGCCGGCGAGCAATGAAAAACTGTTTTTT. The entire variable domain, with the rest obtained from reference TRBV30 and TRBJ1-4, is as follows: SQTIHQWPATLVQPVGSPLSLECTVEGTSNPNLYWYRQAAGRGLQLLFYSVGIGQISSEVPQNLSASRPQDRQFILSSKKLLLSDSGFYLCAWRPASNEKLFFGSGTQLSVL.

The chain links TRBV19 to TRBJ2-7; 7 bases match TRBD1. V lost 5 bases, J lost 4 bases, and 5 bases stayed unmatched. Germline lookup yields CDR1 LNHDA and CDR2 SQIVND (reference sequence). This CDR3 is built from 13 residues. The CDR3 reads CASSSPRGYEQYF. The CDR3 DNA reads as TGTGCCAGTAGTTCACCCAGGGGGTACGAGCAGTACTTC.

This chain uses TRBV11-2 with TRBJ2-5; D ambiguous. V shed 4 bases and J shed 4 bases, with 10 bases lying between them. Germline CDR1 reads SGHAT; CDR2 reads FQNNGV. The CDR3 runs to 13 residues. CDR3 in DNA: TGTGCCAGCAGCTCTCTCGTCCCAGAGACCCAGTACTTC. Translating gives CASSSLVPETQYF.